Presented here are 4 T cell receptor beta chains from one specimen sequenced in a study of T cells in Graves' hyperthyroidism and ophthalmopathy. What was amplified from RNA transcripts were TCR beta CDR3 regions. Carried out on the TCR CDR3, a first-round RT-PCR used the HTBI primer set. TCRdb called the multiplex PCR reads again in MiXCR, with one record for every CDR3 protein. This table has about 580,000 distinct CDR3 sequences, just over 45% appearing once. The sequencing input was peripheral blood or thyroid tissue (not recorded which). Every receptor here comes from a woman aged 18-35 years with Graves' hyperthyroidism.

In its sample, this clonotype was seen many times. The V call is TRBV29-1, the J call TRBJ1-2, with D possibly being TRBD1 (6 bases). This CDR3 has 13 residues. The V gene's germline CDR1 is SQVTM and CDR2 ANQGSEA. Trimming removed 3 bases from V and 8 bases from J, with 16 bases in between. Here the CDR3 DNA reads TGCAGCGTTGAGATACAGGGCTCTGAGGGCTACACCTTC. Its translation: CSVEIQGSEGYTF. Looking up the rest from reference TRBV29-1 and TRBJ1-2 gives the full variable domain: SAVISQKPSRDICQRGTSLTIQCQVDSQVTMMFWYRQQPGQSLTLIATANQGSEATYESGFVIDKFPISRPNLTFSTLTVSNMSPEDSSIYLCSVEIQGSEGYTFGSGTRLTVV.

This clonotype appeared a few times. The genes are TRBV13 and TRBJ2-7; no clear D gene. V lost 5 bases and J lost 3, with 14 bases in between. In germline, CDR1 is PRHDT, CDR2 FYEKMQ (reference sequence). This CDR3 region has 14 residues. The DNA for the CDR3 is TGTGCCAGCAGCCCCACGGGCGAATACTACGAGCAGTACTTC. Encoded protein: CASSPTGEYYEQYF.

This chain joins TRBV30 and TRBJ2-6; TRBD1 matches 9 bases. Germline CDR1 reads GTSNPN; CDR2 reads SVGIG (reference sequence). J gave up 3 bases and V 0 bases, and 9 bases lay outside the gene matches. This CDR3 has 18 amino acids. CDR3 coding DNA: TGTGCCTGGAGTGTACTCCCAGGGACAGGGAATGGGGCCAACGTCCTGACTTTC. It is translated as CAWSVLPGTGNGANVLTF.

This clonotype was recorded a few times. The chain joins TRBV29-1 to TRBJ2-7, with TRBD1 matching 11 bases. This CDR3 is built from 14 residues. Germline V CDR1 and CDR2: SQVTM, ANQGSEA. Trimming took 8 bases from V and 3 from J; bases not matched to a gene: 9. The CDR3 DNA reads TGCAGCAGTTACTCCGGGACAGGGGGCTACGAGCAGTACTTC. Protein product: CSSYSGTGGYEQYF.